What follows is one T cell receptor beta chain and its context. Here immunoSEQ multiplex PCR was the method, and the copy in TCRdb shows in-frame clones only, minus some. The sample lists more than 75,000 clones, about nine tenths occurring once. The data were taken from a study of identifying expanded T cells in peripheral blood. Germline values: CDR1 SGHTA, CDR2 FQGTGA. The CDR3 is 15 residues long. The V end was cut by 5 bases, the J end by 1 base, with 9 bases between. The sequenced material came from blood. The chain recombines TRBV7-3 with TRBJ2-6, with D perhaps TRBD1 (6 bases). This receptor was obtained from a person aged 18-70 years in good health. The CDR3 DNA reads TGTGCCAGCAGCACCGGACAGTCTGGGGCCAACGTCCTGACTTTC. Amino acids: CASSTGQSGANVLTF.